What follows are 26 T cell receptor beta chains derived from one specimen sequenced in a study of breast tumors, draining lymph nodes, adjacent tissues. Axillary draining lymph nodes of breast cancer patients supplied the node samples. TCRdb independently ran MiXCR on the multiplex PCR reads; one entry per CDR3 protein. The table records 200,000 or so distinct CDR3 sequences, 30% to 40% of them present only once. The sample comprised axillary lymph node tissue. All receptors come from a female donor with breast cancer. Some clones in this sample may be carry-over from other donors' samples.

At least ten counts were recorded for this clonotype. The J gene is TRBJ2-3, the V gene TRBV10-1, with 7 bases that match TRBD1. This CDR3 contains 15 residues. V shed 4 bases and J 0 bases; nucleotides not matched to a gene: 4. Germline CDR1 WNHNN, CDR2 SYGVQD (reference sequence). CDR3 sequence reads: CASSAGQPSTDTQYF. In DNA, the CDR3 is TGCGCCAGCAGTGCGGGACAGCCCAGCACAGATACGCAGTATTTT.

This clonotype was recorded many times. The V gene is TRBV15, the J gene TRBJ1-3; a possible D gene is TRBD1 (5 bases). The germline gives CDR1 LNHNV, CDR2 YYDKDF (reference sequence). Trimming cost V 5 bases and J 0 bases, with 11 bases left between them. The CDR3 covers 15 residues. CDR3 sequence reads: CATSGAQISGNTIYF. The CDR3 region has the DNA TGTGCCACCAGCGGGGCCCAAATCTCTGGAAACACCATATATTTT.

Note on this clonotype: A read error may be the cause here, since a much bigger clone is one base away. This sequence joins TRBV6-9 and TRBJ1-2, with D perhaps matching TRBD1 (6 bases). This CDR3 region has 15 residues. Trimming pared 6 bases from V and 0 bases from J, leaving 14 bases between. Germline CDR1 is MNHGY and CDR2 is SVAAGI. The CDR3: CASSRPTGANYGYTF. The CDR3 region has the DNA TGTGCCAGCAGCCGCCCGACAGGAGCTAACTATGGCTACACCTTC.

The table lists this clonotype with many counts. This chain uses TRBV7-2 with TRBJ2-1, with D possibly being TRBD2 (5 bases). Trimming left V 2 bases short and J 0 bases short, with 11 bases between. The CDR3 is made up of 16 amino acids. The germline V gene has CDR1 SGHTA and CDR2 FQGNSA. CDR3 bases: TGTGCCAGCAGCTTATTACGGGGAAGCTCCTACAATGAGCAGTTCTTC. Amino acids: CASSLLRGSSYNEQFF.

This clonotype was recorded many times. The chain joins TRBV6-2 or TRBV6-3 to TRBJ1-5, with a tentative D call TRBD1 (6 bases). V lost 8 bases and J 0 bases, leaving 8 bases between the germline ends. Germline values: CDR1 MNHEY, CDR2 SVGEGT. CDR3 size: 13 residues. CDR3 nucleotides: TGTGCCAGCGACAGGATTAGCAATCAGCCCCAGCATTTT. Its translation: CASDRISNQPQHF.

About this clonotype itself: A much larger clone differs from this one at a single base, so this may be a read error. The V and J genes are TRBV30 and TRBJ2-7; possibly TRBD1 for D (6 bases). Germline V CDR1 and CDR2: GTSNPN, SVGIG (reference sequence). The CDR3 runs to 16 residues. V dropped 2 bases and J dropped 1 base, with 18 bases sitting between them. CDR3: CAWSLQGGCTSYEQYF. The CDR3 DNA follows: TGTGCCTGGAGTCTACAAGGGGGATGCACGTCCTACGAGCAGTACTTC. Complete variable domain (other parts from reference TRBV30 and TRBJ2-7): SQTIHQWPATLVQPVGSPLSLECTVEGTSNPNLYWYRQAAGRGLQLLFYSVGIGQISSEVPQNLSASRPQDRQFILSSKKLLLSDSGFYLCAWSLQGGCTSYEQYFGPGTRLTVT.

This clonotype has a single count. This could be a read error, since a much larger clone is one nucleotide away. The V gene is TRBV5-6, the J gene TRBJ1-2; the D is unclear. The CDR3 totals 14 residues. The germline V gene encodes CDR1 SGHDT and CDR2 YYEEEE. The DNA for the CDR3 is TGTGCCAACAGCTTGGGAGACTTTCGGGTCGGCTACACCTTC. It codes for CANSLGDFRVGYTF. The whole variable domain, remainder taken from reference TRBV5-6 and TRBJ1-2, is DAGVTQSPTHLIKTRGQQVTLRCSPKSGHDTVSWYQQALGQGPQFIFQYYEEEERQRGNFPDRFSGHQFPNYSSELNVNALLLGDSALYLCANSLGDFRVGYTFGSGTRLTVV.

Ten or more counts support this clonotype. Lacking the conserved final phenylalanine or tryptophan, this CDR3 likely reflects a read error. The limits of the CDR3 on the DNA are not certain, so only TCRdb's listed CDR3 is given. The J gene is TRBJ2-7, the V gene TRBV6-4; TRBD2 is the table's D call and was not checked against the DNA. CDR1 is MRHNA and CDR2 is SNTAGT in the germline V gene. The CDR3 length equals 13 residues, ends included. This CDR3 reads CASIMMSASGRAP.

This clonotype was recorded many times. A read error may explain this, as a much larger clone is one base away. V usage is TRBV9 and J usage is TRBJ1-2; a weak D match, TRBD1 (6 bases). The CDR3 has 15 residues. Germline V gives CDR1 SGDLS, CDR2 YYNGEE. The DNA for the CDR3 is TGTGCCAGCAGCGCAGGGGTGGGCGGCTACTATGGCTCCACCTTC. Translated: CASSAGVGGYYGSTF.

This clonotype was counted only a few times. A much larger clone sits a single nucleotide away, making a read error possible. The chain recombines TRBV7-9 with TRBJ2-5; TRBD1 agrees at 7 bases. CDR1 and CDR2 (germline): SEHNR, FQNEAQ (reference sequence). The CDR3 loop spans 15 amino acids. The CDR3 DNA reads TGTGCCAGCAGCCCTTCGACAGGGCGGCAAGAGGCCCAGTACTTC. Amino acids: CASSPSTGRQEAQYF.

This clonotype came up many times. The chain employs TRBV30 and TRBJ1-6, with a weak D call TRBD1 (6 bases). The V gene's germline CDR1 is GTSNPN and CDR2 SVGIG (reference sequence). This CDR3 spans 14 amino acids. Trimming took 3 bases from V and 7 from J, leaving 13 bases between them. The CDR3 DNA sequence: TGTGCCTGGAGCGGGGGCAGGTCGAATTCACCCCTCCACTTT. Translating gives CAWSGGRSNSPLHF.

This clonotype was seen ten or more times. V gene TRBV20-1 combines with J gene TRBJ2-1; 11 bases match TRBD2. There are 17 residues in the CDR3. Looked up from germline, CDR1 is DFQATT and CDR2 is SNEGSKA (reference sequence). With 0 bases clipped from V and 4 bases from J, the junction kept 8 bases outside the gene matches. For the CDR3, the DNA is TGCAGTGCTAGAGACCCGGCTAGCGGGAGGTCTTACAATGAGCAGTTCTTC. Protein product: CSARDPASGRSYNEQFF.

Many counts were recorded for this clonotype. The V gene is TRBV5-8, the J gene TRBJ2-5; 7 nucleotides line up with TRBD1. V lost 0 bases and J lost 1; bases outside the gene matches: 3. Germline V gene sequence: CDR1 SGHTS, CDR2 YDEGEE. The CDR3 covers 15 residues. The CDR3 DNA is TGTGCCAGCAGCTTGGCGGGACAGCTCCAAGAGACCCAGTACTTC. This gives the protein CASSLAGQLQETQYF.

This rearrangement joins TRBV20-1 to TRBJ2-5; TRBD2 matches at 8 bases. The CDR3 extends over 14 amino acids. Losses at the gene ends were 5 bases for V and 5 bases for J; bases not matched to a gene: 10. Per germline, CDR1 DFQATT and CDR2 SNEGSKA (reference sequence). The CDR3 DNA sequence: TGCAGTGCTGGCGGACTAGCTCCTCTGGAGACCCAGTACTTC. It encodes CSAGGLAPLETQYF.

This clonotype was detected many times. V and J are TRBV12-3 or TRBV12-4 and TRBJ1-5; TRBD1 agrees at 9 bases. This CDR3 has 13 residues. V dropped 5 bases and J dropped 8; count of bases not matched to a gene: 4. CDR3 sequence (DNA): TGTGCCAGCAGTCCGGACAGGGGAAAGCCCCAGCATTTT. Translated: CASSPDRGKPQHF.

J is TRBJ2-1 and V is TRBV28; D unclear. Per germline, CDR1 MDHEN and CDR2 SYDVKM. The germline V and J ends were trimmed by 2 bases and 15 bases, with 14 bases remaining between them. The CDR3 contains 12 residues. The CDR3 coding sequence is TGTGCCAGCAGTTTACGGACGGGCGTAGCGTTCTTC. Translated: CASSLRTGVAFF.

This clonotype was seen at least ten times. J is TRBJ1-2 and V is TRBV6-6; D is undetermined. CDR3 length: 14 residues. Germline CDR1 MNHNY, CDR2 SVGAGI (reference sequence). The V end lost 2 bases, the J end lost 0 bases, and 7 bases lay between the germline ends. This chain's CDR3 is CASSYTAANYGYTF. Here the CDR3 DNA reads TGTGCCAGCAGTTACACCGCAGCTAACTATGGCTACACCTTC.

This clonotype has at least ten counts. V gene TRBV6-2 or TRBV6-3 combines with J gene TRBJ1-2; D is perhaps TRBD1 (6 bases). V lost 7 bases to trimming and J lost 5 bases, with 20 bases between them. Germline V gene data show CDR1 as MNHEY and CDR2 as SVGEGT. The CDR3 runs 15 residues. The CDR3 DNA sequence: TGTGCCAGCACCGGAGTGGACAGATCTTTTTATGGCTACACCTTC. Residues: CASTGVDRSFYGYTF.

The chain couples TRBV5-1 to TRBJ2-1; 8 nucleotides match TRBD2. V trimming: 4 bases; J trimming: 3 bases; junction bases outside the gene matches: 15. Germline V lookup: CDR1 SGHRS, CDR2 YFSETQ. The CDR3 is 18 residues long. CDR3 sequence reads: CASSTGPGGGALYNEQFF. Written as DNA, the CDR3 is TGCGCCAGCAGCACCGGACCCGGGGGGGGGGCCCTCTACAATGAGCAGTTCTTC.

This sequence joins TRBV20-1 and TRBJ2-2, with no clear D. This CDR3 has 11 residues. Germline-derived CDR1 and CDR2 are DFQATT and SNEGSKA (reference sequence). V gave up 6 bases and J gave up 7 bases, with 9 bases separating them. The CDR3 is CSASWGGELFF. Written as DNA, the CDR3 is TGCAGTGCCAGTTGGGGCGGGGAGCTGTTTTTT.

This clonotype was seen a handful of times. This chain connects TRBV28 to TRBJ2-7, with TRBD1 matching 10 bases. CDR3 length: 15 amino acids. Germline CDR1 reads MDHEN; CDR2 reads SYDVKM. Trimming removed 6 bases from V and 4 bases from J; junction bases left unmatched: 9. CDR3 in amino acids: CASSDGQGGDYEQYF. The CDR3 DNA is TGTGCCAGCAGCGATGGACAGGGGGGAGATTACGAGCAGTACTTC.

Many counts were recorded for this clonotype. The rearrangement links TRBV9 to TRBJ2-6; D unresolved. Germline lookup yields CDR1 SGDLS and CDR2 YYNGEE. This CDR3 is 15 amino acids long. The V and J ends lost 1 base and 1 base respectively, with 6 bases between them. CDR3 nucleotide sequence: TGTGCCAGCAGCGTAACGGGTTCTGGGGCCAACGTCCTGACTTTC. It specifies CASSVTGSGANVLTF.

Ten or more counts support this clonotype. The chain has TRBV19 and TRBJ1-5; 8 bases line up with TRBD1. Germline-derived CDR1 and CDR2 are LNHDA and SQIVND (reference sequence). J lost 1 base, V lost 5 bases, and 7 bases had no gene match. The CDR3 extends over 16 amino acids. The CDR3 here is CASSPRTGTSNQPQHF. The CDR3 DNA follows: TGTGCCAGTAGTCCCCGGACAGGGACGAGCAATCAGCCCCAGCATTTT.

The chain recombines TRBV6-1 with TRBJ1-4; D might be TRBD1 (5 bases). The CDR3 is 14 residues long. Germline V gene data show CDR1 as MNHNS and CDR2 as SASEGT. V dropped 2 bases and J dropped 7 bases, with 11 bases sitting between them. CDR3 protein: CASSESVGAEKLFF. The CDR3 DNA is TGTGCCAGCAGTGAAAGCGTCGGGGCTGAAAAACTGTTTTTT.

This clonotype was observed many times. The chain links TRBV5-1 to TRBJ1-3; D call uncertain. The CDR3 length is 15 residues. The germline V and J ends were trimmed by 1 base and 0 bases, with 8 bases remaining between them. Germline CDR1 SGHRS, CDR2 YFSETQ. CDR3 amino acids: CASSLPSISGNTIYF. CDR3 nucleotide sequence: TGCGCCAGCAGCTTGCCATCGATCTCTGGAAACACCATATATTTT.

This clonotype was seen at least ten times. The CDR3 loop is CASTLGASDTGELFF. The CDR3 coding sequence is TGTGCCAGCACCCTTGGGGCTAGCGACACCGGGGAGCTGTTTTTT. The rearrangement links TRBV12-3 or TRBV12-4 to TRBJ2-2, with D maybe TRBD2 (6 bases). The CDR3 consists of 15 residues. V was trimmed by 7 bases and J by 3 bases, leaving 15 bases between them.